This T cell receptor beta chain stems from a study of T cell responses to AZD1222 COVID-19 vaccine. Assay used: immunoSEQ multiplex PCR; TCRdb lists only in-frame clones, some missing. Of approximately 160,000 clones in the sample, 94% were seen once. Second-dose intervals of approximately 4 or approximately 12 weeks were pooled. The V end was cut by 0 bases, the J end by 6 bases, with 9 bases between. This CDR3 region has 13 residues. CDR1 MNHEY and CDR2 SVGAGI come from the germline V gene. V gene TRBV6-5 combines with J gene TRBJ2-7; weak D call: TRBD2 (5 bases). The receptor was derived from an adult who received the AZD1222 COVID-19 vaccine. The specimen comprised peripheral blood, sampled 28 days after the second AZD1222 dose. Here the CDR3 reads CASSYSLAGEQYF. CDR3 nucleotide sequence: TGTGCCAGCAGTTACTCCCTAGCTGGCGAGCAGTACTTC.